This passage covers 10 T cell receptor beta chains from one sample sequenced in a study of shared clonotypes between healthy human individuals (TCRdb year 2020). The library was obtained by the immunoSEQ multiplex PCR assay. TCRdb mirrors the immuneACCESS table, restricted to in-frame sequences. Some clones are absent from its copies; in checked studies, under half trace to an unresolved V gene, and the reason for the others is unknown. The sample table shows fewer than 700,000 clones, and around three quarters are seen once. Around 12% of the sample rests with the top ten. Sequenced: PBMCs. Receptors originate from a woman aged 40-49 years in good health. Some clones in this sample may be carry-over from other donors' samples.

The rearrangement uses TRBV15 and TRBJ2-1, with TRBD1 matching over 8 bases. The junction had 9 bases not matched to a gene; V was cut back by 3 bases and J by 8 bases. This CDR3 region has 15 residues. CDR1 and CDR2 (germline): LNHNV, YYDKDF (reference sequence). The CDR3 coding sequence is TGTGCCACCAGCAGGGACAGGGAACTCGGGGATGAGCAGTTCTTC. As protein: CATSRDRELGDEQFF.

The J gene is TRBJ2-2, the V gene TRBV11-1; weak D call: TRBD1 (6 bases). The ends were cut back, 3 bases at V and 6 bases at J, with 17 bases in the middle. The germline V gene encodes CDR1 SGHAT and CDR2 FQDESV (reference sequence). The CDR3 is 16 amino acids. The CDR3 DNA is TGTGCCAGCAGCTTCACACCAACAGGGTCGGCCGGGGAGCTGTTTTTT. This translates into CASSFTPTGSAGELFF.

This clone was counted between two and nine times. This chain connects TRBV19 to TRBJ2-5; D is perhaps TRBD2 (6 bases). The CDR3 is 12 residues long. The germline V gene has CDR1 LNHDA and CDR2 SQIVND (reference sequence). The V end was cut by 10 bases, the J end by 4 bases, with 13 bases between. In DNA form, the CDR3 reads TGTGCCACACGGGAGTTTGGAGAGACCCAGTACTTC. This translates into CATREFGETQYF.

This chain links TRBV19 with TRBJ1-2; no definite D call. Germline loops: CDR1 LNHDA, CDR2 SQIVND (reference sequence). CDR3 length: 14 amino acids. Between the trimmed V and J ends, which lost 5 bases and 0 bases, there was a span of 10 bases. This CDR3 reads CASSDQLANYGYTF. In DNA, the CDR3 is TGTGCCAGTAGTGATCAGTTAGCTAACTATGGCTACACCTTC.

This clone is a singleton in its sample. This chain joins TRBV21-1 and TRBJ1-1; no check of the table's D call, TRBD1, against the DNA was made. TRBV21-1 is a pseudogene segment. The CDR3 is made up of 16 amino acids. The CDR3 here is CASSKGTGRMNTEAFF. The DNA of the CDR3 is TGTGCCAGCAGCAAAGGGACAGGGAGAATGAACACTGAAGCTTTCTTT.

The CDR3 DNA reads TGTGCCAGCAGTTCTCGCTCGTTGGTAGGGGCCAACGTCCTGACTTTC. This translates into CASSSRSLVGANVLTF. The chain couples TRBV28 to TRBJ2-6; the D is unclear. Between the trimmed V and J ends, which lost 4 bases and 4 bases, there was a span of 14 bases. Germline assignment: CDR1 MDHEN and CDR2 SYDVKM. The CDR3 covers 16 residues.

The count of this clone is one. This chain uses TRBV7-2 with TRBJ2-5; TRBD2 agrees at 12 bases. Germline values: CDR1 SGHTA, CDR2 FQGNSA. The CDR3 loop spans 15 amino acids. V was clipped by 5 bases and J by 5 bases; unmatched bases: 6. In DNA form, the CDR3 reads TGTGCCAGCAGCCCTATGGGACTAGCGGGTGAGACCCAGTACTTC. This translates into CASSPMGLAGETQYF.

This chain uses TRBV28 with TRBJ2-2, with D uncertain. The CDR3 runs 15 residues. Germline CDR1 is MDHEN and CDR2 is SYDVKM. V was pared by 6 bases and J by 3 bases, with 14 bases between. The CDR3 reads CASRTRWSDTGELFF. The CDR3 DNA follows: TGTGCCAGCAGGACCCGGTGGTCGGACACCGGGGAGCTGTTTTTT.

The chain carries TRBV25-1 and TRBJ1-5; no reliable D call. Between the trimmed V and J ends, which lost 6 bases and 5 bases, there was a span of 11 bases. Germline values: CDR1 MGHDK, CDR2 SYGVNS. The CDR3 spans 13 residues. The CDR3, as DNA: TGTGCCAGCAGCTATGCCGGGTATCAGCCCCAGCATTTT. Protein sequence: CASSYAGYQPQHF.

The J gene is TRBJ2-7, the V gene TRBV25-1; D possibly corresponds to TRBD1 (5 bases). In germline, CDR1 is MGHDK, CDR2 SYGVNS. The V gene lost 1 base and the J gene lost 5 bases, with 9 bases spanning the gap. The CDR3 is 13 residues long. The CDR3 sequence: CASSESGIHEQYF. The CDR3 nucleotides read TGTGCCAGCAGTGAATCAGGGATCCACGAGCAGTACTTC.